Included here is one T cell receptor beta chain sequence, with context. This entry belongs to a study of blood T cell repertoires in COVID-19. Across the study: Samples came from the United States, Italy and Spain, spanning acute and convalescent COVID-19.

The V end was cut by 4 bases, the J end by 9 bases, with 14 bases between. The germline gives CDR1 SGHTA, CDR2 FQGTGA. This CDR3 comprises 13 residues. Original processing notes: The authors estimated nucleated cell counts from reference gene primer amplification. Measured with immunoSEQ multiplex PCR; TCRdb has only the in-frame clones, and not every one. The DNA gave D and trimming, while V, J and clone size come from that table. Of about 87,000 clones listed, 70% to 90% were seen once; the top ten hold less than 4%. This TCR derives from a woman aged 80 or over with COVID-19, enrolled during active disease. The rearrangement joins TRBV7-3 to TRBJ2-3; D is perhaps TRBD2 (6 bases). The sequenced sample was peripheral blood. DNA for the CDR3: TGTGCCAGCAGCTCCTTCGGGGCGGGAACGCAGTATTTT. It translates to CASSSFGAGTQYF.